The clone carrying this TCR beta chain came up many times. This entry is derived from a study of CD8 T cells in ankylosing spondylitis. Quantitative 5'-RACE with molecular barcodes was used to make the TCR beta libraries. A single record per CDR3 protein comes from TCRdb applying MiXCR to the 5' RACE reads. This table has 200,000 to 250,000 distinct CDR3 sequences, 10% appearing once. CDR1 is SGHTA, CDR2 FQGTGA, per germline. Trimming took 2 bases from V and 6 from J, leaving 1 base between them. The CDR3 runs to 10 residues. The J gene is TRBJ1-2, the V gene TRBV7-3; the D is unclear. Sequences were obtained from blood, either unsorted or a sorted T cell fraction (not recorded which). This receptor was obtained from a male donor with ankylosing spondylitis or in good health (not recorded which). This chain's CDR3 is CASSLDGYTF. The CDR3 DNA is TGTGCCAGCAGCTTAGATGGCTACACCTTC.